The 11 T cell receptor beta chains reported below all come from one sample, sequenced in a study of vaccination and CD4 T cells after COVID-19. CD4+ T cells that had been cultured provided DNA sequenced with the Oncomine TCR Beta short-read assay. TCRdb processed the PCR reads anew with MiXCR; each CDR3 protein has one entry. The sample has around 8,400 distinct CDR3 sequences, roughly 57% seen once. No cognate antigen is known for these TCRs. The treatment is: approximately nine-day PBMC culture with coronavirus spike peptide pools or control peptides (ViraFEST assay). What was sequenced was CD4+ T cells from blood, cultured in vitro. All receptors derive from a human donor who had recovered from COVID-19.

About this clonotype: This likely comes from a read error, as the CDR3 has no conserved phenylalanine or tryptophan at its end. The J gene is TRBJ1-2, the V gene TRBV6-1, with D perhaps TRBD1 (5 bases). CDR1 and CDR2 from the germline V gene are MNHNS and SASEGT. Trimming removed 6 bases at V and 4 bases at J, with 12 bases between. The CDR3 length is 13 residues. CDR3 nucleotide sequence: TGTGCCAGCAGCGAGACAGCAAGCTATGGCTACACCATC. Translating it yields CASSETASYGYTI.

V gene TRBV2 combines with J gene TRBJ2-1; the D gene is possibly TRBD1 (5 bases). CDR1 and CDR2 (germline): SNHLY, FYNNEI. The CDR3 extends over 14 amino acids. Trimming cost V 8 bases and J 9 bases, with 20 bases left between them. CDR3: CASEDNDPPVEQFF. DNA for the CDR3: TGTGCCAGCGAGGACAACGACCCTCCCGTTGAGCAGTTCTTC. Supplemented by reference TRBV2 and TRBJ2-1, the full variable domain reads EPEVTQTPSHQVTQMGQEVILRCVPISNHLYFYWYRQILGQKVEFLVSFYNNEISEKSEIFDDQFSVERPDGSNFTLKIRSTKLEDSAMYFCASEDNDPPVEQFFGPGTRLTVL.

The V call is TRBV28, the J call TRBJ1-2, with 11 bases identical to TRBD1. The CDR3 sequence is 15 residues long. The germline CDR1 and CDR2 sequences are MDHEN and SYDVKM. The V segment lost 5 bases and the J segment 5 bases; nucleotides outside the gene matches: 7. The CDR3 DNA reads as TGTGCCAGCAGTACCGGGGGACAGGGGGATTATGGCTACACCTTC. Its protein is CASSTGGQGDYGYTF.

This chain uses TRBV20-1 with TRBJ1-2; no clear D. Deletions cut 2 bases from V and 1 base from J, with 20 bases between. CDR1 and CDR2 from the germline V gene are DFQATT and SNEGSKA (reference sequence). CDR3 length: 17 residues. The CDR3 nucleotides read TGCAGTGCTAGACATCGGCGATTGGGAGGGATTAACTATGGCTACACCTTC. Translated: CSARHRRLGGINYGYTF.

This chain joins TRBV24-1 and TRBJ2-7, with D perhaps TRBD1 (6 bases). The CDR3 covers 13 residues. Germline V lookup: CDR1 KGHDR, CDR2 SFDVKD. Trimming left V 9 bases short and J 6 bases short, with 17 bases between. CDR3 sequence reads: CATGGPGTGEQYF. The CDR3 bases are TGTGCCACCGGGGGCCCGGGTACCGGCGAGCAGTACTTC.

The chain is built from TRBV28 and TRBJ1-1, with D maybe TRBD1 (5 bases). The germline V and J ends were trimmed by 5 bases and 7 bases, with 11 bases remaining between them. The CDR3 sequence is 12 residues long. Germline values: CDR1 MDHEN, CDR2 SYDVKM. DNA of the CDR3: TGTGCCAGCAGTCTCCGTACAGGTGAAGCTTTCTTT. Residues: CASSLRTGEAFF. The full variable domain, completed using reference TRBV28 and TRBJ1-1, is DVKVTQSSRYLVKRTGEKVFLECVQDMDHENMFWYRQDPGLGLRLIYFSYDVKMKEKGDIPEGYSVSREKKERFSLILESASTNQTSMYLCASSLRTGEAFFGQGTRLTVV.

The rearrangement joins TRBV7-2 to TRBJ1-6, with D possibly TRBD1 on 5 matching bases. The V end lost 5 bases, the J end lost 6 bases, and 14 bases lay between the germline ends. Looked up from germline, CDR1 is SGHTA and CDR2 is FQGNSA. The CDR3 consists of 15 residues. CDR3 protein: CASSGQGGTNSPLHF. CDR3 nucleotides: TGTGCCAGCAGCGGGCAGGGCGGCACTAATTCACCCCTCCACTTT.

This chain uses TRBV27 with TRBJ1-6; 7 nucleotides line up with TRBD1. CDR1 is MNHEY, CDR2 SMNVEV, per germline (reference sequence). The CDR3 is 16 amino acids. The V and J ends lost 1 base and 5 bases, in that order; junction bases with no gene match: 5. CDR3 residues: CASSLLPGGNNSPLHF. CDR3 coding DNA: TGTGCCAGCAGTTTATTACCAGGGGGGAATAATTCACCCCTCCACTTT.

The gene calls are TRBV6-1 and TRBJ2-3, with TRBD2 matching over 12 bases. Germline-derived CDR1 and CDR2 are MNHNS and SASEGT. The CDR3 totals 15 residues. V shed 6 bases and J 2 bases; nucleotides not matched to a gene: 3. Here the CDR3 reads CASSRTSGATDTQYF. DNA for the CDR3: TGTGCCAGCAGCCGGACTAGCGGGGCCACAGATACGCAGTATTTT.

This clonotype occurred a few times. The rearrangement links TRBV15 to TRBJ1-1, with a weak D call TRBD1 (6 bases). V was clipped by 4 bases and J by 1 base, with 10 bases between them. The CDR3 covers 14 residues. Germline V lookup: CDR1 LNHNV, CDR2 YYDKDF (reference sequence). The CDR3 nucleotides read TGTGCCACCAGCACCCCAGGGGAGAACACTGAAGCTTTCTTT. It specifies CATSTPGENTEAFF.

The chain couples TRBV7-8 to TRBJ1-5, with 7 bases lining up with TRBD1. V shed 1 base and J 5 bases; nucleotides not matched to a gene: 5. Germline V gives CDR1 SGHVS, CDR2 FQNEAQ. The CDR3 extends over 15 amino acids. The CDR3 nucleotides are TGTGCCAGCAGCTTAGGTAGGGGGCTGTATCAGCCCCAGCATTTT. It translates to CASSLGRGLYQPQHF.